Below, 18 T cell receptor beta chains from the same sample are listed, as sequenced in a study of shared clonotypes between healthy human individuals. Profiling relied on immunoSEQ multiplex PCR, and the TCRdb table lists in-frame clones only, not all of them. This sample carries 400,000 to 550,000 clones, 70% to 80% of them seen once, and the ten largest clones take roughly 12%. The material sequenced was PBMCs. These receptors were obtained from a middle-aged woman in good health. Some clones in this sample may be carry-over from other donors' samples.

This clone was picked up one time. V is TRBV19 and J is TRBJ1-4; 8 bases fit TRBD1. The CDR3 length is 15 residues. V shed 3 bases and J 1 base; nucleotides not matched to a gene: 1. Germline assignment: CDR1 LNHDA and CDR2 SQIVND (reference sequence). CDR3 DNA: TGTGCCAGTAGTATTGGGACAGGAACTAATGAAAAACTGTTTTTT. Its protein product is CASSIGTGTNEKLFF.

Details on this clone: In the same sample, other DNA sequences code for this CDR3. The CDR3 reads CSVVRGYEQYF. CDR3 DNA sequence: TGCAGCGTCGTTCGGGGCTACGAGCAGTACTTC. The V and J genes are TRBV29-1 and TRBJ2-7; tentatively, D is TRBD2 (5 bases). This CDR3 region has 11 residues. With 6 bases removed from V and 3 bases from J, the gap between germline ends came to 9 bases. CDR1 and CDR2 (germline): SQVTM, ANQGSEA.

This chain joins TRBV7-2 and TRBJ2-3; D is unresolved. The CDR3 loop spans 15 amino acids. V was pared by 3 bases and J by 0 bases, with 10 bases between. From germline, CDR1 is SGHTA and CDR2 FQGNSA. The CDR3 DNA reads TGTGCCAGCAGCTTCGACGGTGCTAGCACAGATACGCAGTATTTT. Protein: CASSFDGASTDTQYF.

This clone was observed a single time. Compared with germline, one end of the junction differs, possibly owing to a read error. The chain has TRBV2 and TRBJ1-2; D not certain. Germline values: CDR1 SNHLY, CDR2 FYNNEI. CDR3 length equals 15 residues. The CDR3 is CASSQAHRTNYGYTF. CDR3 coding DNA: TGTGCCAGCAGTCAAGCCCATCGGACTAACTATGGCTACACCTTC.

The gene calls are TRBV28 and TRBJ2-5; 14 bases are shared with TRBD2. This CDR3 is 16 amino acids long. J gave up 5 bases and V 5 bases, and 7 bases lay outside the gene matches. Germline assignment: CDR1 MDHEN and CDR2 SYDVKM. CDR3 amino acids: CASSPGTSGSGETQYF. In DNA form, the CDR3 reads TGTGCCAGCAGTCCCGGGACTAGCGGGAGCGGGGAGACCCAGTACTTC.

The chain has TRBV6-4 and TRBJ2-2; D gene uncertain. CDR1 and CDR2 from the germline V gene are MRHNA and SNTAGT. The CDR3 extends over 14 amino acids. V lost 7 bases, J lost 8 bases, and 17 bases lay in between. DNA of the CDR3: TGTGCCAGCAAGGTGGAGACTTTCCGGGGGGAGCTGTTTTTT. Protein sequence: CASKVETFRGELFF.

V and J are TRBV11-2 and TRBJ2-2; D uncertain. This CDR3 comprises 13 residues. The ends were cut back, 3 bases at V and 8 bases at J, with 10 bases in the middle. Germline V CDR1 and CDR2: SGHAT, FQNNGV. CDR3 residues: CASSFQAGGELFF. The DNA for the CDR3 is TGTGCCAGCAGCTTCCAGGCCGGAGGGGAGCTGTTTTTT.

The chain combines TRBV7-3 with TRBJ2-4, with D possibly being TRBD2 (6 bases). Germline V gene sequence: CDR1 SGHTA, CDR2 FQGTGA. Trimming took 4 bases from V and 1 from J, leaving 11 bases between them. The CDR3 spans 15 residues. The CDR3: CASSSDGTAKNIQYF. In DNA form, the CDR3 reads TGTGCCAGCAGCTCAGACGGGACTGCCAAAAACATTCAGTACTTC.

This sequence joins TRBV30 and TRBJ1-3, with a tentative D call TRBD1 (5 bases). The CDR3 length is 14 residues. Trimming left V 0 bases short and J 4 bases short, with 10 bases between. Germline V gene data show CDR1 as GTSNPN and CDR2 as SVGIG (reference sequence). As DNA, the CDR3 is TGTGCCTGGAGTGTAGGGGCTGAAGGAAACACCATATATTTT. Translating gives CAWSVGAEGNTIYF. Filled out from reference TRBV30 and TRBJ1-3, the complete variable domain reads SQTIHQWPATLVQPVGSPLSLECTVEGTSNPNLYWYRQAAGRGLQLLFYSVGIGQISSEVPQNLSASRPQDRQFILSSKKLLLSDSGFYLCAWSVGAEGNTIYFGEGSWLTVV.

The J gene is TRBJ2-1, the V gene TRBV21-1; the listed D gene, TRBD2, was not tested against the DNA. TRBV21-1 is noted as a pseudogene. CDR3 length equals 15 residues. DNA of the CDR3: TGTGCCAGCAGCAAGGGACTAGCGGGATACAATGAGCAGTTCTTC. Amino acids: CASSKGLAGYNEQFF.

This clone was observed a few times. The chain recombines TRBV9 with TRBJ2-1; 8 nucleotides line up with TRBD1. V gave up 4 bases and J gave up 0 bases; unmatched junction bases: 3. Germline V gene data show CDR1 as SGDLS and CDR2 as YYNGEE. This CDR3 has 15 residues. The CDR3: CASSPDRGSYNEQFF. The CDR3 DNA reads TGTGCCAGCAGCCCAGACAGGGGCTCCTACAATGAGCAGTTCTTC.

The genes are TRBV18 and TRBJ1-1, with D tentatively TRBD1 (5 bases). CDR1 is KGHSH, CDR2 LQKENI, per germline. The V end was cut by 3 bases, the J end by 4 bases, with 18 bases between. The CDR3 is 16 amino acids. Written as DNA, the CDR3 is TGTGCCAGCTCACCTGTACCAACAGGTCAGGGCACTGAAGCTTTCTTT. Amino acids: CASSPVPTGQGTEAFF.

The genes are TRBV5-1 and TRBJ2-2, with D possibly TRBD1 on 6 matching bases. This CDR3 comprises 14 residues. Germline V gene data show CDR1 as SGHRS and CDR2 as YFSETQ. V lost 4 bases, J lost 5 bases, and 12 bases lay in between. This CDR3 reads CASSTVRGTGELFF. In DNA, the CDR3 is TGCGCCAGCAGCACCGTAAGGGGGACCGGGGAGCTGTTTTTT.

This clone has a handful of counts. V is TRBV7-9 and J is TRBJ1-6; unclear D gene. Germline V gives CDR1 SEHNR, CDR2 FQNEAQ (reference sequence). This CDR3 region has 14 residues. V was clipped by 4 bases and J by 7 bases, with 11 bases between them. The CDR3 nucleotides are TGTGCCAGCAGCTCCACCGGAACGAATTCACCCCTCCACTTT. Translation gives CASSSTGTNSPLHF.

This sequence joins TRBV7-6 and TRBJ2-7; 8 bases agree with TRBD1. In germline, CDR1 is SGHVS, CDR2 FNYEAQ. V lost 5 bases to trimming and J lost 0 bases; unmatched junction nucleotides: 9. The CDR3 extends over 16 amino acids. CDR3 region: CASSTGGSGSSYEQYF. DNA of the CDR3: TGTGCCAGCAGCACAGGGGGTAGCGGTAGCTCCTACGAGCAGTACTTC.

For this clone: In the same sample, other DNA sequences code for this CDR3. This chain connects TRBV9 to TRBJ2-2; D possibly corresponds to TRBD2 (5 bases). CDR1 is SGDLS, CDR2 YYNGEE, per germline. The germline V and J ends were trimmed by 0 bases and 4 bases, with 7 bases remaining between them. CDR3 size: 14 residues. The CDR3 DNA reads TGTGCCAGCAGCGTAGTGGGGAGCACCGGGGAGCTGTTTTTT. Protein sequence: CASSVVGSTGELFF.

This clone was seen a handful of times. This chain joins TRBV7-9 and TRBJ1-5; no firm D call. Germline loops: CDR1 SEHNR, CDR2 FQNEAQ (reference sequence). V shed 0 bases and J shed 4 bases, with 7 bases lying between them. The length of the CDR3 is 14 residues. Here the CDR3 reads CASSLASVNQPQHF. The CDR3 nucleotides are TGTGCCAGCAGCTTAGCTTCCGTGAATCAGCCCCAGCATTTT.

The chain has TRBV5-4 and TRBJ2-1; 8 bases match TRBD1. In germline, CDR1 is SGHNT, CDR2 YYREEE (reference sequence). The V gene end was trimmed by 7 bases and the J gene end by 0 bases; junction bases not matched to a gene: 12. CDR3 length equals 17 residues. In nucleotides, the CDR3 is TGTGCCAGCGAAGTCAGGGGGCGGTTTAGCTCCTACAATGAGCAGTTCTTC. The encoded protein is CASEVRGRFSSYNEQFF. Together with reference TRBV5-4 and TRBJ2-1, the CDR3 gives the full variable domain: ETGVTQSPTHLIKTRGQQVTLRCSSQSGHNTVSWYQQALGQGPQFIFQYYREEENGRGNFPPRFSGLQFPNYSSELNVNALELDDSALYLCASEVRGRFSSYNEQFFGPGTRLTVL.